What follows is one T cell receptor (beta chain) and its context. No cognate antigen has been identified for it. No base qualities exist here, and no much larger clone lies one base off it. The library was produced with the immunoSEQ multiplex PCR assay. For the multiplex PCR, a mixture combining 60 forward primers for TCR Vbeta segments and 13 reverse primers for TCR Jbeta segments was used. The CDR3 region of rearranged TCR beta genes was amplified from genomic DNA with a multiplex PCR assay. Amplified TCR beta libraries were sequenced as 87-base-pair reads on the Illumina HiSeq System. Per the original workflow: A later analysis tallied 80 million to 95 million unique TCR beta chains across the 640 or so repertoires, and roughly 11 million of those chains were shared by two or more donors. Raw reads were error-corrected and collapsed into unique sequences by a nearest-neighbor algorithm in which closely related sequences were merged to remove PCR and sequencing errors. V, D and J gene segments were assigned by aligning CDR3 sequences to IMGT reference sequences. Each retained sequence needed at least a six-nucleotide match to both a V gene segment and a J gene segment. A rearrangement was called productive if the CDR3 had no stop codons and remained in frame with V and J, and every other rearrangement was called non-productive. CDR3 was defined by IMGT convention, running from the second conserved V-encoded cysteine to the conserved J-encoded phenylalanine. The earlier analysis of roughly 590 of the donors excluded sequences that lacked an unambiguous match to a single V gene segment. In an earlier analysis of more than 500 of the donors, a V segment was called functional when productive rearrangements were above 56.7%, and segregating when the standard deviation between donors exceeded 5%. A statistical classification framework was developed to diagnose cytomegalovirus status using the catalog of TCR beta chain sequences. A later analysis assigned V and J genes by comparing TCR nucleotide sequences with IMGT/GENE-DB human TR gene sequences. The TCRdist pipeline was used in a later analysis to assign CDR3 sequences and most-parsimonious VDJ recombination scenarios. In a later analysis, every TCR beta chain was defined by the combination of its CDR3 amino acid sequence and its V-gene family, and reads without a unique V-gene family were dropped. A later analysis removed 550 to 650 highly shared, low-generation-probability nucleotide sequences to deal with suspected cross-contamination and a sequencing artifact. In a later analysis, a clonal expansion index for each public chain was calculated from normalized within-repertoire ranks of inferred template counts. Generation probabilities in a later analysis came from a VDJ recombination model fitted to out-of-frame rearrangements, and those results were checked against IGoR. Hypergeometric tests were used in a later analysis to score TCR-TCR, TCR-HLA and TCR-CMV co-occurrence, with a repertoire-size bias correction applied to the TCR pairs. To estimate false discovery rates, a later analysis permuted the HLA or CMV assignments 20 times. In a later analysis, co-occurring TCRs were grouped with DBSCAN, and TCRdist sequence similarity was added when clustering was performed within HLA-allele-positive subsets. For co-occurrence clustering, repertoires with fewer than 30,000 or more than 120,000 public chains were excluded, along with five repertoires with anomalous nucleotide sharing. TCRdb took over this immuneACCESS table, retaining in-frame rearrangements with V and J assigned. Such tables are incomplete; in checked studies, under half of the missing clones stem from an unresolved V gene, and the remainder is unexplained. V and J calls and clone size are given by that table; D and trimming were obtained from the DNA. Within this sample are 180,000 or so clones, with around 88% of them counted one time only. Jointly, the top ten make up less than 0.35% of the sample.

The cohort comprised some 680 healthy bone marrow donors. Cohort members were all nominally healthy when sampled, although unrecorded immune exposures were likely present. The donor was CMV seronegative and was included in the group of approximately 350 seronegative cohort members. A peripheral blood sample was collected from each donor, and TCR beta sequencing was performed on peripheral blood mononuclear cells. The Qiagen DNeasy Blood Extraction Kit was used to extract genomic DNA from the blood cell samples. This sample is part of a study of cytomegalovirus exposure and HLA in healthy donors (dated by TCRdb to 2015 to 2018). For the study in its entirety: An earlier analysis of roughly 500 of the donors reported more than 250 Gb of sequence data and approximately 110 million unique TCR beta sequences from about 179 million T cells. Across roughly 420 genotyped donors of the cohort, an average of about 240,000 unique TCR beta nucleotide sequences per donor were sequenced, and 15% to 20% of those sequences were non-productive. To study patterns of TCR occurrence, a later analysis re-analyzed previously published TCR beta repertoires from around 700 donors and added high-resolution HLA genotyping. Roughly 300 gigabases of sequencing data and 75 million to 85 million unique TCR sequences made up an early release that covered approximately 700 HLA-typed donors. Class I and class II HLA loci were covered by the typing at four-digit resolution. In a later genetic analysis, genome-wide SNP genotypes for 398 of the 666 donors were used, and that subset was treated as a discovery cohort. An earlier analysis of about 620 of the donors applied high-throughput TCR beta sequencing to assess whether each TCR beta V gene segment acted as functional or pseudogenic. The later analysis used no new phenotypic data to find candidate immune exposures, relying instead on TCR beta sequences and their occurrence across donors. Besides the first cohort of 666 subjects, a separate validation cohort made up of some 110 different subjects was used. The number of typed donors differed by locus: about 629-630 for A, B, C, DRB1 and DQB1; some 500 for DQA1; fewer than 610 for DPA1; and around 450 for DPB1. The genetic ancestry cluster associated with self-reported Caucasian donors included about 84% of the 300 to 400 genotyped donors. All discovery cohort repertoires had been generated on a single sequencing platform. The study was designed to test whether signatures of past pathogen exposure could be identified by cataloging public T cell receptors. Roughly 5 DR-DQ haplotypes were treated as single units for association and clustering because of strong linkage in the cohort. Alongside the repertoire data, information on donor age, sex, ethnicity and CMV serostatus was compiled. Using immunosequencing, the study profiled T cell repertoires from about 610 subjects and related those repertoires to cytomegalovirus serostatus. High-throughput TCR immunosequencing, statistical association of individual TCRs with disease status, and machine learning were combined to predict cytomegalovirus infection status. The study at large found these results: In vitro tests confirmed that a few of the cytomegalovirus-associated TCR beta chains recognize cytomegalovirus antigens. In a later analysis, several top co-occurrence clusters were reported to appear linked to parvovirus B19, influenza, CMV and Epstein-Barr virus. CMV serostatus was the only immune exposure information available for the cohort. Because the 87-base-pair reads could not distinguish some IMGT-functional V segments, including TRBV6-2 and TRBV6-3, those segments were excluded. Across donors, most TCR sequences were observed very rarely, whereas some public TCRs were present in many individuals. Compared with the roughly 670-donor mean, donors in an Asian-associated ancestry cluster had fewer N-insertions in productive TCRs, according to a later genetic analysis. Presence/absence analyses assumed roughly uniform sequencing depth across donors, an assumption that may not hold. A further reported finding was that TCR beta sequences accurately predicted the HLA-A and HLA-B alleles for most subjects in the first cohort. When HLA alleles, especially DR and DQ, strongly co-occurred, TCR associations were difficult to assign to individual alleles. Only TCR beta chains were sequenced in this cohort, and the absence of alpha or paired-chain data limited detectable features. In the study, some 160 TCR beta chains were listed as associated with cytomegalovirus. In both the original and validation cohorts, the classifier was reported to diagnose cytomegalovirus status with high specificity and sensitivity. Broadly in line with IMGT annotations, most TCR beta V segments showed up in productive rearrangements about 87% or about 30% of the time in an earlier analysis of under 700 of the donors. Correlated functional status among segregating V segments might be attributable to linkage disequilibrium, but an unknown experimental factor could not be ruled out. In a later analysis, most CMV-associated TCR beta chains were found to appear HLA-restricted, with HLA associations seemingly driven largely by CMV exposure. In a later analysis, HLA-associated TCR beta chains were found to be more clonally expanded and to have lower generation probabilities than equally common non-associated chains. Because HLA typing was missing for some donors at each locus, association tests included only the typed subset. The sequencing pipeline was judged likely to have produced a cluster of highly shared sequence variants as a technical artifact. Because counts were too low, about 18 rarely observed V segments, including chromosome 9 orphons, were left out of the earlier analysis of about 620 of the donors. The authors suggested that the approach could potentially be generalized to other disease states and immunological phenotypes. In a later analysis, some 17,000 TCR beta sequences were associated with specific HLA alleles at a false discovery rate of 0.05. A later analysis found that TCR association rates varied across HLA loci, with DRB1 alleles showing the most associated TCRs and HLA-C alleles the fewest. V-gene and J-gene trimming of TCR beta chains was associated with a missense DCLRE1C variant in a later genetic analysis, and the association was replicated in an independent cohort.

Deletion took 1 base off V and 6 bases off J, with a span of 8 bases between the germline ends. For CDR1 and CDR2, the germline V gene lists SQVTM and ANQGSEA. The CDR3, cysteine through phenylalanine, is 12 amino acids long. The sequence is cut down to CDR3 DNA, 36 bases in frame from base 1. Specimen: PBMCs. The chain links TRBV29-1 with TRBJ2-3, with an unclear D gene assignment. The clonotype originates from a woman aged 25 to 39 in good health and CMV-seronegative. The encoded CDR3 is CSVEGYSDTQYF. At the DNA level, the sequence is TGCAGCGTTGAAGGTTATTCGGATACGCAGTATTTT.